The entry below gives a single T cell receptor beta chain sequence along with its context. TCRdb used MiXCR to reprocess the 5' RACE reads, holding one entry per CDR3 protein. The repertoire holds about 330,000 distinct CDR3 sequences, 10% to 15% seen once, with 6% to 9% in the top ten. The data derive from a study of identical twins. CDR1 is SGHVS, CDR2 FQNEAQ, per germline. The CDR3 has 14 residues. V was clipped by 0 bases and J by 0 bases, with 5 bases between them. This same sample was also part of a study on yellow fever vaccine responses in identical twins. Turning to that study: It has been reported that, in twins, the vaccine T cell response seemed partly convergent and partly personalized.

The chain recombines TRBV7-8 with TRBJ1-1; D is ambiguous. This clonotype was obtained from a woman under 30 in good health. Sequencing input: CD8+ T cells sorted from blood. CDR3 sequence reads: CASSLAQMNTEAFF. CDR3 DNA: TGTGCCAGCAGCTTAGCGCAGATGAACACTGAAGCTTTCTTT.